This T cell receptor beta chain was sequenced during a study of T cell responses to AZD1222 COVID-19 vaccine. Measured with immunoSEQ multiplex PCR; TCRdb has only the in-frame clones, and not every one. The table records fewer than 120,000 clones, around 90% of them present only once. The CDR3 loop spans 12 amino acids. V was cut by 4 bases and J by 2 bases, with 6 bases left in between. CDR1 is ENHRY and CDR2 is SYGVKD in the germline V gene. Material: peripheral blood, obtained on day 0 of AZD1222 vaccination. This rearrangement joins TRBV10-3 to TRBJ2-7; D not resolved. The TCR originated in an adult in good health. In DNA form, the CDR3 reads TGTGCCATCAGTGGGTCAGCCTACGAGCAGTACTTC. Encoded protein: CAISGSAYEQYF.